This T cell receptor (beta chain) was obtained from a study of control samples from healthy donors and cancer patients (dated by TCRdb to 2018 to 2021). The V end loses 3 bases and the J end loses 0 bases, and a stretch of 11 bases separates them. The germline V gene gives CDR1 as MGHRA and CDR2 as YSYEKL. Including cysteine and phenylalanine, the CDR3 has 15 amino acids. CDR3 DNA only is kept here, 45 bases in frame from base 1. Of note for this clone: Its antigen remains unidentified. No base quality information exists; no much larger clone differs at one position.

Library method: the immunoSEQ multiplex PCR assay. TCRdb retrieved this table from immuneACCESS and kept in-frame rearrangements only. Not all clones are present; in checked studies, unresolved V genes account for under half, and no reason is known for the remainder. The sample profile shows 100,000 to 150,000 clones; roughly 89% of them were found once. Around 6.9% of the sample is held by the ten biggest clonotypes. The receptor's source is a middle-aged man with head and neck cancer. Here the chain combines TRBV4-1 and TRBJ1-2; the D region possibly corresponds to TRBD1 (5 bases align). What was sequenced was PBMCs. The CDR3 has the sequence CASSHTTEANYGYTF. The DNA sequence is TGCGCCAGCAGCCATACGACAGAAGCTAACTATGGCTACACCTTC.